This T cell receptor beta chain was recorded in a study of early T cells in non-severe SARS-CoV-2 infection. About the research overall: Alpha and beta chains were unpaired, from unsorted whole-blood bulk RNA.

The V end was cut by 6 bases, the J end by 0 bases, with 9 bases between. CDR3 length: 14 amino acids. Germline CDR1 SQVTM, CDR2 ANQGSEA. Points from the study as a whole: VDJdb matching skewed toward anti-spike CD8 responses, missing private and CD4 specificities.

At least ten counts were recorded for this clonotype. Its antigen remains unknown. Each cDNA molecule carried a unique molecular identifier. TCRdb called the 5' RACE reads again in MiXCR, with one record for every CDR3 protein. The profile shows 35,000 to 45,000 distinct CDR3 sequences, around 6.1% of them singletons. The TCR comes from an adult who was a healthcare worker with PCR-confirmed SARS-CoV-2 infection or an uninfected control (not recorded which). The chain carries TRBV29-1 and TRBJ2-6; possible D gene TRBD2, 5 bases. The sequencing sample was made of whole blood. CDR3 bases: TGCAGCGTAGCGGACCACTCTGGGGCCAACGTCCTGACTTTC. It yields the protein CSVADHSGANVLTF.